This T cell receptor (beta chain) was recorded in a study of cytomegalovirus exposure and HLA in healthy donors. This clone has more than one count but fewer than ten. Its matching antigen is unknown. Points from the study as a whole: Immune exposure was documented only through CMV serostatus. It was about 150 TCR beta chains that were listed as cytomegalovirus-associated. Previously analyzed data showed that most TCR beta V segments were productive at a frequency of about 90% or about 30%.

PCR primers comprised 60 Vbeta and 13 Jbeta primers. The assay was immunoSEQ multiplex PCR, and TCRdb's table has in-frame clones only and misses some. Here the sample spans 130,000 or so clones, roughly 75% being singletons. The CDR3 is made up of 15 amino acids. The germline V gene has CDR1 SGHRS and CDR2 YFSETQ. V was pared by 4 bases and J by 6 bases, with 16 bases between. This receptor was identified in a young man in good health and CMV-seronegative. Input material: PBMCs. J is TRBJ2-2 and V is TRBV5-1; a possible D gene is TRBD2 (6 bases). DNA for the CDR3: TGCGCCAGCAGCCTGGTGGGTAGCGGCGCCGGGGAGCTGTTTTTT. This encodes CASSLVGSGAGELFF.